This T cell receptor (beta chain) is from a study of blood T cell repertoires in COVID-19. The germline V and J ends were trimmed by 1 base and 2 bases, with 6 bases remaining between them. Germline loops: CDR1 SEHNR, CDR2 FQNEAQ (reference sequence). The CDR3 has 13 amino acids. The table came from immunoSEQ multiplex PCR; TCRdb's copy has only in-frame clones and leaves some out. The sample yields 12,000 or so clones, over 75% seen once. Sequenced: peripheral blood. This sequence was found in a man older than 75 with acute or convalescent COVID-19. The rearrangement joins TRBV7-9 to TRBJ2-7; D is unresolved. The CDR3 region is CASSLGSTYEQYF. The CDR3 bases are TGTGCCAGCAGCTTAGGTTCCACCTACGAGCAGTACTTC.